The clone carrying this T cell receptor (beta chain) was seen only a few times. Antigen: not known. Germline CDR1 reads LGHNA; CDR2 reads YNFKEQ. V was trimmed by 3 bases and J by 7 bases, leaving 11 bases between them. The CDR3 length is 13 residues. The TCRbeta library was prepared with unique molecular identifiers. One entry per CDR3 protein, called by TCRdb with MiXCR from the PCR reads. Found here are over 120,000 distinct CDR3 sequences, around 10% of them singletons; the top ten hold roughly 18%. The record originates from a study of T-cell reconstitution after alpha-beta-depleted transplantation in children. Study results and limitations: Newly produced T cells mostly provided counts and TCRbeta diversity after one year, as hyperexpanded clones declined.

The input for sequencing was PBMCs, mostly from graft donor cells, taken 180 days after TCRalphabeta/CD19-depleted stem cell transplant. The rearrangement links TRBV4-2 to TRBJ2-3; maybe TRBD2 (5 bases). The TCR comes from a female patient between 2 and 10 years old who had a stem cell transplant for congenital amegakaryocytic thrombocytopenia, so the T cells may come from the graft donor. DNA for the CDR3: TGTGCCAGCAGCCAGGCGGGCATTTATACGCAGTATTTT. Translated: CASSQAGIYTQYF.